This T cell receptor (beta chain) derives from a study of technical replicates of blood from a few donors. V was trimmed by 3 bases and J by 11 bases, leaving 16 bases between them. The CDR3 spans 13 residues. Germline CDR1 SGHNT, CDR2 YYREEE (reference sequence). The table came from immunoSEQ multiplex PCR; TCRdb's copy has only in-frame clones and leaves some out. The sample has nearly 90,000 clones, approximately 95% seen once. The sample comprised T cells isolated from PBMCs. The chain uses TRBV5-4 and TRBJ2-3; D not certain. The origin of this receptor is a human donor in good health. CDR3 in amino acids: CASSYLGAFGQYF. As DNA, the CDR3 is TGTGCCAGCAGCTACCTCGGAGCGTTTGGGCAGTATTTT.